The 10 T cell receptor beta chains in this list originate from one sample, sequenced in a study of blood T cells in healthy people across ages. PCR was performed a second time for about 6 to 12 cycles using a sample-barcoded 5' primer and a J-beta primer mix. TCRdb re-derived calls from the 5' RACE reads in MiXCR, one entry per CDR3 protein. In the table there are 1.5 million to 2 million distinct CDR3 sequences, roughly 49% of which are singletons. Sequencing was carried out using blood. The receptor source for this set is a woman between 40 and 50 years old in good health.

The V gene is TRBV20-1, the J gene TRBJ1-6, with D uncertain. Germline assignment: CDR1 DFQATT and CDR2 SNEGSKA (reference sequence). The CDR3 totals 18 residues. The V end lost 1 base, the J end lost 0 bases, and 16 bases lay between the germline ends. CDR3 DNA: TGCAGTGCTAGAGTACGGGGTGAACATAGCTCCTATAATTCACCCCTCCACTTT. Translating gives CSARVRGEHSSYNSPLHF.

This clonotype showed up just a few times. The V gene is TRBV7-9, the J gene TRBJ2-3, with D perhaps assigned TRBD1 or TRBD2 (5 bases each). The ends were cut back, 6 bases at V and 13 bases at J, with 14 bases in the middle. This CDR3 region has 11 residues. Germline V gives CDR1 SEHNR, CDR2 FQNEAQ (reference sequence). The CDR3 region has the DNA TGTGCCAGCAGGGACATCGCGGAGGAGTATTTT. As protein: CASRDIAEEYF.

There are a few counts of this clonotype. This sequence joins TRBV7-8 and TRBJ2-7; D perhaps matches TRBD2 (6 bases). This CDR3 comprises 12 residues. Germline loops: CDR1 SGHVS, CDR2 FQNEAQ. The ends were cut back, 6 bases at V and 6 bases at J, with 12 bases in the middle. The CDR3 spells CASSWDFSEQYF. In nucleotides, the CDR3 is TGTGCCAGCAGTTGGGACTTCTCCGAGCAGTACTTC. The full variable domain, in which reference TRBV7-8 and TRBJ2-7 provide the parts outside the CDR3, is GAGVSQSPRYKVAKRGQDVALRCDPISGHVSLFWYQQALGQGPEFLTYFQNEAQLDKSGLPSDRFFAERPEGSVSTLKIQRTQQEDSAVYLCASSWDFSEQYFGPGTRLTVT.

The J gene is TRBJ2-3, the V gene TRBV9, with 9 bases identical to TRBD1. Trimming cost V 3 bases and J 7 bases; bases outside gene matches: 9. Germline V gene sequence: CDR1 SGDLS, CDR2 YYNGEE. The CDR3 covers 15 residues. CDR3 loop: CASSGGQGLPYTQYF. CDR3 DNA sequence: TGTGCCAGCAGCGGGGGACAGGGCCTGCCATATACGCAGTATTTT.

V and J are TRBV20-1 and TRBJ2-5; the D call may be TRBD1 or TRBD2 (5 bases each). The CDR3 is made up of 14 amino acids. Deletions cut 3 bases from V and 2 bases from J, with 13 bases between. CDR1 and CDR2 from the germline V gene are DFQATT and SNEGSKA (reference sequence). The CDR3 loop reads CSASVRDGQETQYF. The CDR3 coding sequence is TGCAGTGCTAGTGTTAGGGACGGACAAGAGACCCAGTACTTC.

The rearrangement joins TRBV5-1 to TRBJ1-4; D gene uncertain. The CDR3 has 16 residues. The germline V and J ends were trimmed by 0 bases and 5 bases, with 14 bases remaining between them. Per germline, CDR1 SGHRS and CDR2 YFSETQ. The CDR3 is CASSLEPGPENEKLFF. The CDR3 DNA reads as TGCGCCAGCAGCTTGGAACCCGGGCCGGAAAATGAAAAACTGTTTTTT.

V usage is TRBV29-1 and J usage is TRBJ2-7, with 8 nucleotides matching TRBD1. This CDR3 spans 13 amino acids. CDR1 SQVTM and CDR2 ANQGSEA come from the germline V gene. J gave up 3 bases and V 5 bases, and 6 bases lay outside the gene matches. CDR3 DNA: TGCAGCGTTACCAGGACAGGGCGCTACGAGCAGTACTTC. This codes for CSVTRTGRYEQYF.

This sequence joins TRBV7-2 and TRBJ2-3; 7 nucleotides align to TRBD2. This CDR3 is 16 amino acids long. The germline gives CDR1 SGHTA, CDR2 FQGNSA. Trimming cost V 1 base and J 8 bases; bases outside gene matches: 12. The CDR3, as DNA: TGTGCCAGCAGCTTAGAAAGCGGGGCGTCATTCGGTACGCAGTATTTT. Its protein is CASSLESGASFGTQYF.

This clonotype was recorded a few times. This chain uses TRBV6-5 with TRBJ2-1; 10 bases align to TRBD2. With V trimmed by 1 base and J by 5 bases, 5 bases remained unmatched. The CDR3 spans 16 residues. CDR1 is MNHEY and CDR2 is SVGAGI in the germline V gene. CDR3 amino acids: CASSYFSGGIDNEQFF. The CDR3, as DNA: TGTGCCAGCAGTTACTTTAGCGGGGGGATAGACAATGAGCAGTTCTTC.

The CDR3 loop is CASSSHGQGVSDTQYF. The CDR3 bases are TGTGCCAGCAGCTCACATGGACAGGGGGTATCAGATACGCAGTATTTT. This chain joins TRBV7-2 and TRBJ2-3; 10 nucleotides agree with TRBD1. The CDR3 runs to 16 residues. Unmatched junction bases numbered 8, after V lost 4 bases and J lost 4 bases. Germline CDR1 is SGHTA and CDR2 is FQGNSA.